A selection of T cell receptor beta chains follows, all from one sample in a study of T cell responses to AZD1222 COVID-19 vaccine. Measured with immunoSEQ multiplex PCR; TCRdb has only the in-frame clones, and not every one. The repertoire holds some 130,000 clones, with approximately 85% as singletons. The sample here was peripheral blood, taken on day 0 of AZD1222 vaccination. The receptors shown here come from an adult in good health. Both conserved end residues are part of each CDR3. The D gene is left open where the match is weak. Clone size is shown for a subset of rows, as once, few, many or a class of expanded clone.

TRBV7-8	TRBD1	NA	TRBJ1-6	TGTGCCAGCAGCTTAGCAGCGGACAGGGGCCCCGGTTCACCCCTCCACTTT	CASSLAADRGPGSPLHF
TRBV14	NA	NA	TRBJ1-2	TGTGCCAGCAGCCAAGATCGGCGGCAGTATGGCTACACCTTC	CASSQDRRQYGYTF
TRBV6-5	NA	NA	TRBJ2-7	TGTGCCAGCAAAGTAGGGAGGTACGAGCAGTACTTC	CASKVGRYEQYF
TRBV7-3	TRBD1	NA	TRBJ1-3	TGTGCCAGCAGCTTAAAACAGGGACAGGAAAGATTACGCTCTGGAAACACCATATATTTT	CASSLKQGQERLRSGNTIYF
TRBV7-9	NA	NA	TRBJ2-4	TGTGCCAGCAGCTTAGGACTTTTAAAGTACTTC	CASSLGLLKYF
TRBV11-2	NA	once	TRBJ1-2	TGTGCCAGCAGCTCTCCCGCCAGGGCCTATGGCTACACCTTC	CASSSPARAYGYTF
TRBV19	TRBD2	few	TRBJ2-7	TGTGCCAGTAGCCAAAGCGGGGCCTACGAGCAGTACTTC	CASSQSGAYEQYF
TRBV27	NA	NA	TRBJ1-5	TGTGCCAGCAGTGGTGGAGCTTATAGCAATCAGCCCCAGCATTTT	CASSGGAYSNQPQHF
TRBV24-1	NA	NA	TRBJ1-2	TGTGCCACCAGCGGAGGGAATGGCTACACCTTC	CATSGGNGYTF
TRBV29-1	NA	once	TRBJ1-2	TGCAGCGTTGTCAAGGGCGACTATGGCTACACCTTC	CSVVKGDYGYTF
TRBV6-6	NA	NA	TRBJ1-5	TGTGCCAGCAGTTACTCCGGGACACCCCTAGGCCAGCCCCAGCATTTT	CASSYSGTPLGQPQHF
TRBV7-2	NA	NA	TRBJ2-3	TGTGCCAGCAGCCCGCAAATAGGGCCCACAGATACGCAGTATTTT	CASSPQIGPTDTQYF
TRBV2	NA	NA	TRBJ1-1	TGTGCCAGCAGTGTCGACACGAACACTGAAGCTTTCTTT	CASSVDTNTEAFF
TRBV10-3	TRBD2	NA	TRBJ2-7	TGTGCCATCAGTGAGCGGGGACTAGCGGGAGACGAGCAGTACTTC	CAISERGLAGDEQYF
TRBV9	NA	NA	TRBJ1-2	TGTGCCAGCAGCGTAGCTAGGGGTAACTATGGCTACACCTTC	CASSVARGNYGYTF
TRBV15	NA	NA	TRBJ1-1	TGTGCCACGTCCCCCTTGGGTCTCGGAGGCACTGAAGCTTTCTTT	CATSPLGLGGTEAFF
TRBV24-1	NA	NA	TRBJ2-1	TGTGCCACCAGTGACTTACCGCGTGGTCCCTTCAATGAGCAGTTCTTC	CATSDLPRGPFNEQFF
TRBV11-2	TRBD1	NA	TRBJ1-4	TGTGCCAGCAGCCCGAGACCAGGGGGCAGTAGTGAAAAACTGTTTTTT	CASSPRPGGSSEKLFF
TRBV7-2	NA	few	TRBJ1-5	TGTGCCAGCAGCTTAGTATGGACAGCAGATCAGCCCCAGCATTTT	CASSLVWTADQPQHF
TRBV11-2	NA	few	TRBJ1-2	TGTGCCAGCACCCCTCTGGTAGGGTCAGTTAATGGCTACACCTTC	CASTPLVGSVNGYTF
TRBV7-2	TRBD1	NA	TRBJ1-3	TGTGCCAGCAGCCAAGGGACAGTACCTGGAAACACCATATATTTT	CASSQGTVPGNTIYF
TRBV2	NA	few	TRBJ1-5	TGTGCCAGCAACGGACTTGGGCAGCCCCAGCATTTT	CASNGLGQPQHF
TRBV30	NA	NA	TRBJ2-2	TGTGCCTGGAGAGAACAATCTACAGGGTCCGGGGAGCTGTTTTTT	CAWREQSTGSGELFF
TRBV10-3	NA	NA	TRBJ1-1	TGTGCCATCAGATCCTCGACAGTCGGGAGGACTGAAGCTTTCTTT	CAIRSSTVGRTEAFF
TRBV7-3	NA	NA	TRBJ1-1	TGTGCCAGCAGCTCAAGGGCTAACACTGAAGCTTTCTTT	CASSSRANTEAFF
TRBV5-1	TRBD1	NA	TRBJ2-7	TGCGCCAGCAGATCCGAGACAGGGCACTACGAGCAGTACTTC	CASRSETGHYEQYF
TRBV28	TRBD1	NA	TRBJ2-4	TGTGCCAGCAGTTCTCAGGGGGCTAGAAACATTCAGTACTTC	CASSSQGARNIQYF
TRBV6-5	TRBD2	once	TRBJ2-3	TGTGCCAGCAGCCCGGGGGGGGGACGCACAGATACGCAGTATTTT	CASSPGGGRTDTQYF
TRBV2	NA	NA	TRBJ2-5	TGTGCCAGCCCGGCCCTAAAGGCAGTAGGGACGCAGGAAGAGACCCAGTACTTC	CASPALKAVGTQEETQYF
TRBV6-5	NA	NA	TRBJ2-7	TGTGCCAGCAGTAACACCCGCGAGCAGTACTTC	CASSNTREQYF
TRBV2	TRBD1	NA	TRBJ1-6	TGTGCCAGCAGTGAAAGGGGGCTAGGCTCCTATAATTCACCCCTCCACTTT	CASSERGLGSYNSPLHF
TRBV19	TRBD2	NA	TRBJ2-3	TGTGCCAGTAGTGGGGACTACCGTAGCACAGATACGCAGTATTTT	CASSGDYRSTDTQYF
TRBV4-3	NA	NA	TRBJ2-4	TGCGCCAGCAGCCAAGGGGCTGGCCAAAACATTCAGTACTTC	CASSQGAGQNIQYF
TRBV24-1	TRBD1	NA	TRBJ2-2	TGTGCCACCAGTGAAACGGGACAGAGTGGGGAGCTGTTTTTT	CATSETGQSGELFF
TRBV4-2	TRBD2	NA	TRBJ2-1	TGTGCCAGCAGCCAAGTGAACGGGGGGAACAATGAGCAGTTCTTC	CASSQVNGGNNEQFF
TRBV9	TRBD1	NA	TRBJ1-6	TGTGCCAGCAGCGTTCGACAGGGAGATTCACCCCTCCACTTT	CASSVRQGDSPLHF
TRBV4-1	NA	NA	TRBJ1-5	TGCGCCAGCAGCCAGGGGACAAATCAGCCCCAGCATTTT	CASSQGTNQPQHF
TRBV19	TRBD1	NA	TRBJ2-3	TGTGCCAGTAGGAGTGGACAGGGTTTCGATACGCAGTATTTT	CASRSGQGFDTQYF
TRBV13	NA	NA	TRBJ1-1	TGTGCCAGCAGCCCCTACTATACTGAAGCTTTCTTT	CASSPYYTEAFF
TRBV24-1	TRBD1	few	TRBJ1-2	TGTGCCACCAGTGATCGGACAGGGGGTGGCTACACCTTC	CATSDRTGGGYTF
TRBV29-1	NA	NA	TRBJ1-1	TGCAGCGTTGGGATTGACGAAGCTTTCTTT	CSVGIDEAFF
TRBV9	TRBD1	NA	TRBJ2-7	TGTGCCAGCAGCGTCCAGGGACAGCCTATTTACGAGCAGTACTTC	CASSVQGQPIYEQYF
TRBV18	TRBD2	NA	TRBJ2-1	TGTGCCAGCTCACCCGCTGCGGGAGGAGGTAATGAGCAGTTCTTC	CASSPAAGGGNEQFF
TRBV5-6	NA	few	TRBJ1-2	TGTGCCAGCAGCTTAGACCGTGAATTTAACTATGGCTACACCTTC	CASSLDREFNYGYTF
TRBV7-2	NA	NA	TRBJ1-4	TGTGCCAGCAGCTCCGGGGGAGCTAGGAATGAAAAACTGTTTTTT	CASSSGGARNEKLFF
TRBV5-6	NA	NA	TRBJ2-4	TGTGCCAGCAGCTTGGGGGGGACAGCCAAAAACATTCAGTACTTC	CASSLGGTAKNIQYF
TRBV2	TRBD1	NA	TRBJ1-1	TGTGCCAGCAGTTTTTTTGCGGACAGGGGATTAAGGGCTTTCTTT	CASSFFADRGLRAFF
TRBV30	NA	NA	TRBJ1-2	TGTGCCTGGACTGGTCCGACCGGCTACACCTTC	CAWTGPTGYTF
TRBV7-3	NA	NA	TRBJ2-1	TGTGCCAGCAGCTTAAACAATGAGCAGTTCTTC	CASSLNNEQFF
TRBV18	NA	NA	TRBJ1-1	TGTGCCAGCTCACCACTGCAGGGTGAAGCTTTCTTT	CASSPLQGEAFF
TRBV24-1	TRBD2	NA	TRBJ2-1	TGTGCCACCAGTCGCATTAGCGGGAGCTACAATGAGCAGTTCTTC	CATSRISGSYNEQFF
TRBV14	TRBD2	NA	TRBJ2-1	TGTGCCAGCAGCCAAGAATATAGGCTAGCGGGTCCTAGCTCCTACAATGAGCAGTTCTTC	CASSQEYRLAGPSSYNEQFF
TRBV7-3	TRBD1	NA	TRBJ2-6	TGTGCCAGCAGCATCACGACAGGGGTCTCCTCTGGGGCCAACGTCCTGACTTTC	CASSITTGVSSGANVLTF